These 7 T cell receptor beta chains were all obtained from the same sample, sequenced in a study of blood T cells in healthy people across ages. Primers used in a second PCR of roughly 6 to 12 cycles were a sample-barcoded 5' primer and a J-beta primer mix. TCRdb re-called the 5' RACE reads through MiXCR, storing one row per CDR3 protein. Among 1.5 million to 2 million distinct CDR3 sequences listed, over 25% were seen once. The sequenced sample was blood. These receptors were obtained from a woman under 40 in good health.

In regard to this clonotype: A much larger clone differs by one base, so this may be a read error. This chain links TRBV7-2 with TRBJ2-5; D may be TRBD1 or TRBD2 (5 bases each). V was pared by 3 bases and J by 11 bases, with 13 bases between. CDR1 and CDR2 (germline): SGHTA, FQGNSA. The CDR3 loop spans 12 amino acids. The CDR3 sequence is CASSLGVVEQYF. DNA for the CDR3: TGTGCCAGCAGCTTGGGGGTGGTTGAGCAGTACTTC.

This clonotype was counted at least ten times. The chain combines TRBV24-1 with TRBJ1-2; 12 nucleotides match TRBD1. CDR1 is KGHDR and CDR2 is SFDVKD in the germline V gene. The CDR3 is 17 residues long. With V trimmed by 5 bases and J by 4 bases, 10 bases remained unmatched. Here the CDR3 DNA reads TGTGCCACCAGTGCGCCGGGACAGGGGGCGCGGAGCTATGGCTACACCTTC. It yields the protein CATSAPGQGARSYGYTF.

This sequence joins TRBV12-3 or TRBV12-4 and TRBJ2-3; 12 bases align to TRBD2. V lost 5 bases and J lost 3; bases outside the gene matches: 9. The CDR3 has 17 residues. The CDR3 here is CASSPRLAGVRTDTQYF. The DNA of the CDR3 is TGTGCCAGCAGTCCTAGACTAGCGGGAGTAAGAACAGATACGCAGTATTTT.

This clonotype was picked up a small number of times. The gene calls are TRBV5-1 and TRBJ1-1, with D unresolved. The CDR3 runs 14 residues. V lost 5 bases to trimming and J lost 4 bases, with 15 bases between them. CDR1 and CDR2 (germline): SGHRS, YFSETQ. DNA of the CDR3: TGCGCCAGCAGATTCTTGGACGGCCCCACTGAAGCTTTCTTT. This sequence encodes CASRFLDGPTEAFF. Full variable domain (missing parts from reference TRBV5-1 and TRBJ1-1): KAGVTQTPRYLIKTRGQQVTLSCSPISGHRSVSWYQQTPGQGLQFLFEYFSETQRNKGNFPGRFSGRQFSNSRSEMNVSTLELGDSALYLCASRFLDGPTEAFFGQGTRLTVV.

To note about this clonotype: Given a much more abundant clone one base away, this may be a read error. This sequence joins TRBV7-9 and TRBJ2-7; 8 bases agree with TRBD1. The CDR3 sequence is 15 residues long. CDR1 SEHNR and CDR2 FQNEAQ come from the germline V gene (reference sequence). Germline trimming cut 3 bases from V and 7 bases from J; bases unmatched to any gene: 11. As DNA, the CDR3 is TGTGCCAGCAGCTTCCCGGGACAGGCCTACAATGAGCAGTACTTC. Translating gives CASSFPGQAYNEQYF.

The V gene is TRBV29-1, the J gene TRBJ2-5, with D uncertain. V shed 4 bases and J shed 2 bases, with 8 bases lying between them. This CDR3 has 12 residues. Germline-derived CDR1 and CDR2 are SQVTM and ANQGSEA. The CDR3 nucleotides are TGCAGCGTTGCCCAGTCACAAGAGACCCAGTACTTC. Translation: CSVAQSQETQYF. Combining the CDR3 with reference TRBV29-1 and TRBJ2-5 gives the whole variable domain SAVISQKPSRDICQRGTSLTIQCQVDSQVTMMFWYRQQPGQSLTLIATANQGSEATYESGFVIDKFPISRPNLTFSTLTVSNMSPEDSSIYLCSVAQSQETQYFGPGTRLLVL.

This clonotype was detected ten times or more. This chain connects TRBV5-5 to TRBJ2-7, with TRBD1 matching 10 bases. Germline lookup yields CDR1 SGHKS and CDR2 YYEKEE (reference sequence). CDR3 size: 17 residues. The V and J ends lost 0 bases and 0 bases, in that order; junction bases with no gene match: 6. The CDR3 loop is CASSLVSDRGASYEQYF. CDR3 in DNA: TGTGCCAGCAGCTTGGTATCGGACAGGGGGGCCTCCTACGAGCAGTACTTC.